This T cell receptor beta chain was found in a study of MAIT cells during Salmonella Paratyphi A infection (dated by TCRdb to the late 2010s). With regard to the full study: A single dose of 1-5x10^3 CFU of S. Paratyphi A strain NVGH308 was ingested by adult volunteers aged 18 to 60. Starting at diagnosis, the diagnosed volunteers took ciprofloxacin 500 mg twice daily for 14 days. Overall study results and their limits: More expansion or contraction among the top five MAIT clonotypes was shown in diagnosed volunteers than in healthy controls (about 0.5 versus 0.13), suggesting infection-driven repertoire reshaping. The space taken up by over-represented MAIT clonotypes dropped significantly from baseline to mid-infection (roughly 0.18 to 0.096), while post-infection showed no significant difference. The availability of volunteer samples limited the sample sizes, but these sizes were considered adequate to detect differences between groups.

Library prep was done by 5' RACE. TCRbeta was amplified in two PCR rounds using Phusion High-Fidelity polymerase, and the primers carried sample-specific barcodes. TCRbeta libraries were made through template-switch cDNA synthesis using SMARTScribe reverse transcriptase and a TRBC-specific primer. The barcoded samples were pooled and then prepared using the NEBNext Ultra DNA Library Prep Kit for Illumina. Sequencing of the libraries took place on an Illumina MiSeq using the MiSeq reagent kit v2, 300 cycles. On the study's bioinformatics: Jemultiplexer was used to demultiplex reads by barcode, and MiTCR with default parameters handled the alignment. Non-functional sequences were removed with VDJtools, and each clonotype was defined by its amino acid sequence, with frequencies calculated from the assigned sequence reads. The clonal space homeostasis analysis grouped clonotypes by frequency into over-represented (0.05-1), large, medium and small bins. Using fastp at Q25 and MiXCR, TCRdb reprocessed the public reads and kept productive beta chains. Each CDR3 protein appears once, grouped with its most common genes and DNA. Here the V and J calls rest on TCRdb's processing, not on the authors' analysis. A total of about a thousand distinct CDR3 sequences appear in this sample, around 25% of them only once. Jointly, the top ten make up roughly 40% of the sample.

This clonotype is judged medium-sized (0.01 to 0.1%). Its cognate antigen has yet to be identified. No qualities accompany the bases; no much larger clone lies one base away. This specimen's time point label, interpreted: after infection, following antibiotic treatment. Circulating MAIT cell TCRbeta repertoires were profiled longitudinally in roughly six volunteers in whom enteric fever developed after controlled oral challenge with live Salmonella Paratyphi A. Each diagnosed volunteer contributed MAIT cell samples at pre-infection, mid-infection and post-infection timepoints. Enteric fever was diagnosed on the basis of Paratyphi A bacteremia and/or persistent fever above 38 degrees C lasting more than 12 hours. Challenged volunteers were diagnosed with infection sometime between day 4 and day 7 after challenge. Between roughly 5,000 and 11,000 MAIT cells per sample were sorted directly into RNAqueous-Micro lysis buffer for RNA extraction. Lymphoprep gradient centrifugation was used to isolate peripheral blood mononuclear cells from blood samples and leukocyte cones. A BD FACSAria Fusion or BD FACSAria III sorter was used for cell sorting.

Sequences were derived from MAIT cells from blood, sampled at the last sampling point of the challenge study. This TCR came from a person between 18 and 70 years old who was deliberately infected with Salmonella Paratyphi A in a paratyphoid fever challenge study.

The CDR3 loop reads CSARGQGGYEPQHF. The nucleotide sequence reads as follows: TGCAGTGCTAGAGGACAGGGGGGATACGAGCCCCAGCATTTT. The chain couples TRBV20-1 to TRBJ1-5, with 9 junctional bases fitting TRBD1. The CDR3 starts with the cysteine, ends with the phenylalanine, and has 14 residues. Only the CDR3 part of the read is kept: 42 bases, read in frame from the first base. From V the trimming removes 1 base and from J it removes 8 bases, while the gene matches leave 6 bases of the junction unaccounted for. In the germline V gene (reference sequence), CDR1 corresponds to DFQATT and CDR2 to SNEGSKA.